Listed below are T cell receptor beta chains from one sample, sequenced in a study of cytomegalovirus exposure and HLA in healthy donors. TCRdb's table, derived via immunoSEQ multiplex PCR, lists solely in-frame clones and lacks some. The sample has some 95,000 clones; about 67% are singletons. The sample consisted of PBMCs. These receptors were taken from a woman under 30 in good health and CMV-seropositive. The CDR3 runs from the conserved cysteine through the conserved F or W. The D gene is left open where the match is weak. Size is omitted from some rows. Given values are once, few, many or a class for expanded clones.

-	TRBD1	TRBV2	TRBJ1-2	CASSPQGANYGYTF	TGTGCCAGCAGTCCACAGGGGGCGAACTATGGCTACACCTTC
-	-	TRBV11-2	TRBJ1-1	CASSLPGVGTEAFF	TGTGCCAGCAGCTTACCAGGGGTTGGGACTGAAGCTTTCTTT
-	-	TRBV7-2	TRBJ2-1	CASSLALSASYNEQFF	TGTGCCAGCAGCTTAGCGCTAAGCGCCTCCTACAATGAGCAGTTCTTC
-	-	TRBV7-3	TRBJ2-5	CASSSVTRETQYF	TGTGCCAGCAGCTCGGTCACGAGAGAGACCCAGTACTTC
-	-	TRBV11-3	TRBJ2-1	CASSLGSSNEQFF	TGTGCCAGCAGCTTGGGCAGCAGCAATGAGCAGTTCTTC
few	TRBD2	TRBV6-4	TRBJ2-3	CASSDGTSGGSTDTQYF	TGTGCCAGCAGCGACGGAACTAGCGGGGGGAGCACAGATACGCAGTATTTT
-	-	TRBV5-1	TRBJ2-1	CASSLATSRVGSNEQFF	TGCGCCAGCAGCTTGGCCACAAGCCGCGTGGGGAGCAATGAGCAGTTCTTC
few	-	TRBV28	TRBJ2-7	CASSWSGSSYEQYF	TGTGCCAGCAGTTGGTCCGGGAGCTCCTACGAGCAGTACTTC
-	TRBD2	TRBV10-3	TRBJ2-7	CAISFGLGSYEQYF	TGTGCCATCAGTTTCGGACTAGGCTCCTACGAGCAGTACTTC
-	-	TRBV7-8	TRBJ1-1	CASSRRGGLTEAFF	TGTGCCAGCAGCCGACGCGGGGGGCTCACTGAAGCTTTCTTT
-	-	TRBV4-2	TRBJ2-4	CASSQELAKNIQYF	TGTGCCAGCAGCCAAGAGCTAGCGAAAAACATTCAGTACTTC